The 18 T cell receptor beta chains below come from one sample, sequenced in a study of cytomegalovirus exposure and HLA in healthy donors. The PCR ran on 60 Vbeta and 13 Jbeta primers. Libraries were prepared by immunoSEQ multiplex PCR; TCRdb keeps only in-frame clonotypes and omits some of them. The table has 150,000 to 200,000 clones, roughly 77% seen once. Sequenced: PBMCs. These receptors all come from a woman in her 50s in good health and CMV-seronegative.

In DNA form, the CDR3 reads TGTGCCTGGAGTGGCCACCGAGACACCGGGGAGCTGTTTTTT. Translation: CAWSGHRDTGELFF. J is TRBJ2-2 and V is TRBV30; D is unresolved. The V end was cut by 1 base, the J end by 3 bases, with 9 bases between. The CDR3 consists of 14 residues. The germline CDR1 and CDR2 sequences are GTSNPN and SVGIG (reference sequence).

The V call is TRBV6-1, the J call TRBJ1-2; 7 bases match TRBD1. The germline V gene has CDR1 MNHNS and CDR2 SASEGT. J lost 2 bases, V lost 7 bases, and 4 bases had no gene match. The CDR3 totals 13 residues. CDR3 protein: CASIPTGNYGYTF. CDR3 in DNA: TGTGCCAGCATACCGACAGGGAACTATGGCTACACCTTC.

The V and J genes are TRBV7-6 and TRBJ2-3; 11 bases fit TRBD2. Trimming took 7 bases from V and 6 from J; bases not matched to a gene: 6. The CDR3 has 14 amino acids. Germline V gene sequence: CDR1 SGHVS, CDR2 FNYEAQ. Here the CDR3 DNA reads TGTGCCAGCATAGCGGGGGGGCCTTTGGATACGCAGTATTTT. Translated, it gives CASIAGGPLDTQYF.

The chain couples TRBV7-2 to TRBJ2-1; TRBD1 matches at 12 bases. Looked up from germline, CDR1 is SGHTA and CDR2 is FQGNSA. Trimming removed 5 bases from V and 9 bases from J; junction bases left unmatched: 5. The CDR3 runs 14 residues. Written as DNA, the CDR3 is TGTGCCAGCAGCCGGGACAGGGGGCTCGGTGAGCAGTTCTTC. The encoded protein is CASSRDRGLGEQFF.

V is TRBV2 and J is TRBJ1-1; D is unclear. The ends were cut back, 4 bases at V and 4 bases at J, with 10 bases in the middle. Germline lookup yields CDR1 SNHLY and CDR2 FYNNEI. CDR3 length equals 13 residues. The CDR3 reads CASSGSSGTEAFF. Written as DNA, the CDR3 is TGTGCCAGCAGTGGGTCCTCGGGCACTGAAGCTTTCTTT.

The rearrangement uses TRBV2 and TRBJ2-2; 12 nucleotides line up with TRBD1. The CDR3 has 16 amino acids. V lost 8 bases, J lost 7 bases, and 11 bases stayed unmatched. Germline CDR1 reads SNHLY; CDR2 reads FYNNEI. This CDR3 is CASAKGQGAVGGELFF. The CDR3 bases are TGTGCCAGCGCTAAGGGACAGGGGGCGGTCGGCGGGGAGCTGTTTTTT.

The CDR3: CASSLGDRVQNTEAFF. The CDR3 nucleotides are TGCGCCAGCAGCTTGGGGGACAGGGTGCAGAACACTGAAGCTTTCTTT. The chain joins TRBV5-1 to TRBJ1-1; 9 nucleotides align to TRBD1. Germline lookup yields CDR1 SGHRS and CDR2 YFSETQ. The CDR3 has 16 amino acids. V lost 0 bases, J lost 1 base, and 4 bases stayed unmatched.

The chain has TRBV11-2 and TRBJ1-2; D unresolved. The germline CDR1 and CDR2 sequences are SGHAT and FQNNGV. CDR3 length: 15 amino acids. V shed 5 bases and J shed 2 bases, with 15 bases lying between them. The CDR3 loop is CASSRQQSRNYGYTF. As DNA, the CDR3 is TGTGCCAGCAGCCGACAACAGTCCAGAAACTATGGCTACACCTTC.

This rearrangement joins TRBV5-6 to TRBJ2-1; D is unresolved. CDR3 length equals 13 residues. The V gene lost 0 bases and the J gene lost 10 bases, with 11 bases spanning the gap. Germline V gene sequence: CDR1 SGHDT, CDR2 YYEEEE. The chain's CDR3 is CASSLGSVEEQFF. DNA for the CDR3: TGTGCCAGCAGCTTGGGCTCAGTGGAGGAGCAGTTCTTC.

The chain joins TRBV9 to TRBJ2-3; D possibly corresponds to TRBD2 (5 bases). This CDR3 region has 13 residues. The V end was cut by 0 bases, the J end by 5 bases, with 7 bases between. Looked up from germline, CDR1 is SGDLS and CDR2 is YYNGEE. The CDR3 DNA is TGTGCCAGCAGCGTAGGTAGCGAAGATACGCAGTATTTT. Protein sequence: CASSVGSEDTQYF.

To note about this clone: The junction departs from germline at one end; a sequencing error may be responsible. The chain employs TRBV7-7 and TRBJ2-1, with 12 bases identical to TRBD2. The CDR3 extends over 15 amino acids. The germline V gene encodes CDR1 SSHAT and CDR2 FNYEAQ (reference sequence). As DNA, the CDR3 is TGTGCTAGCAGCCAGGCCGGGACTAGCGGGAATGAGCAGTTCTTC. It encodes CASSQAGTSGNEQFF.

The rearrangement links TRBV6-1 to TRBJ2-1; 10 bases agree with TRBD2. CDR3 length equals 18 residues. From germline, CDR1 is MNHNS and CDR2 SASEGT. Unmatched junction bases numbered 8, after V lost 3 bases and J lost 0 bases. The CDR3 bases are TGTGCCAGCAGTGAGGCCTCTAGCGGGAGTGCCTCCTACAATGAGCAGTTCTTC. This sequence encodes CASSEASSGSASYNEQFF.

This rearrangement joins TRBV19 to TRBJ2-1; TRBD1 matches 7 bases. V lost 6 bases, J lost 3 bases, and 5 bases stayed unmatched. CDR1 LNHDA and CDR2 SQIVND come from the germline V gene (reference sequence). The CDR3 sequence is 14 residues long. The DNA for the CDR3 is TGTGCCAGTAGCAGACAGGGCGTCTACAATGAGCAGTTCTTC. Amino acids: CASSRQGVYNEQFF.

CDR3: CASSLRGDRAQHF. The CDR3 bases are TGCGCCAGCAGCCTAAGGGGGGACAGGGCCCAGCATTTT. The V gene is TRBV4-1, the J gene TRBJ1-5; 9 nucleotides line up with TRBD1. This CDR3 has 13 amino acids. Germline CDR1 is MGHRA and CDR2 is YSYEKL. With 4 bases clipped from V and 11 bases from J, the junction kept 6 bases outside the gene matches.

CDR3 loop: CATSRGSRGSEKLFF. For the CDR3, the DNA is TGTGCCACCAGCAGAGGGTCCCGAGGGAGTGAAAAACTGTTTTTT. The chain carries TRBV15 and TRBJ1-4; the D is unclear. Germline CDR1 reads LNHNV; CDR2 reads YYDKDF (reference sequence). The ends were cut back, 1 base at V and 7 bases at J, with 13 bases in the middle. The CDR3 covers 15 residues.

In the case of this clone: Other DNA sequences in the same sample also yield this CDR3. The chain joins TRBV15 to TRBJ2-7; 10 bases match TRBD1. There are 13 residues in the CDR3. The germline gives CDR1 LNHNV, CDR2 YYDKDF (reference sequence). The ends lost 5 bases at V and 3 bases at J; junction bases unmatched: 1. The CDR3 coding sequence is TGTGCCACCAGCCGGGACAGGGGCTACGAGCAGTACTTC. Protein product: CATSRDRGYEQYF.

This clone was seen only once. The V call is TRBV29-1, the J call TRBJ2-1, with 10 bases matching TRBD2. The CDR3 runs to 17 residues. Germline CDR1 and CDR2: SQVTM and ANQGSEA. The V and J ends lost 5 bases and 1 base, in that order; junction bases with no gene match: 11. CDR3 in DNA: TGCAGCGTTCGGGCTAGCGGGAGTAGGGGATCCTACAATGAGCAGTTCTTC. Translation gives CSVRASGSRGSYNEQFF.

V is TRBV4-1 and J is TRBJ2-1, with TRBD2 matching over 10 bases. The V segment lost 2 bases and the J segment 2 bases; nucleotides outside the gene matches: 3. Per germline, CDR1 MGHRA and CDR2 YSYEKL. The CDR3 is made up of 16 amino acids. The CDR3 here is CASSQQLAGTYNEQFF. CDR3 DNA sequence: TGCGCCAGCAGCCAACAACTAGCGGGGACCTACAATGAGCAGTTCTTC.